This T cell receptor beta chain is from a study of identical twins. It was template switching that added a universal primer site, and there were unique molecular identifiers on the cDNA. Each CDR3 protein is one row after TCRdb ran MiXCR on the 5' RACE reads. The data contain around 490,000 distinct CDR3 sequences, nearly 15% of them singletons. This clonotype was recorded a few times. Its antigen is not known. Study-wide results and limits: Invariant T cells like MAIT and iNKT could partly confound the zero-insertion analyses.

These data were also filed under a second study, of yellow fever vaccine responses in identical twins.

The sequenced sample consisted of CD4+ T cells sorted from blood. The source is a woman in her late teens or twenties in good health.

CDR3 bases: TGCAGTGCTAGAGGACAGGGGATGATCTACGAGCAGTACGTC. Translation: CSARGQGMIYEQYV. This chain connects TRBV20-1 to TRBJ2-7; the match to TRBD1 covers 8 bases. This CDR3 comprises 14 residues. The V and J ends lost 1 base and 3 bases, in that order; junction bases with no gene match: 5. Germline assignment: CDR1 DFQATT and CDR2 SNEGSKA (reference sequence).